The TCR beta chain described here comes from a study of identical twins. The CDR3 spans 12 residues. Trimming stripped 11 bases from V and 10 bases from J, with 17 bases between. Germline V gives CDR1 SEHNR, CDR2 FQNEAQ (reference sequence). TCRdb processed the 5' RACE reads anew with MiXCR; each CDR3 protein has one entry. Seen here are around 280,000 distinct CDR3 sequences, 8% to 9% observed once, and the top ten hold around 2.1%. Findings and limits, study-wide: Abundant cord blood beta clonotypes carried fewer insertions; memory repertoires showed none.

A few counts support this clonotype. Its antigen is not identified. The same sample was also studied in work on yellow fever vaccine responses in identical twins.

This sequence was found in a young woman in good health. The specimen sequenced was memory (CD45RO+) T cells sorted from blood. The gene calls are TRBV7-9 and TRBJ1-4; D is undetermined. The DNA for the CDR3 is TGTGCCGGGGAATTAGGCGGTGGAAAACTGTTTTTT. This encodes CAGELGGGKLFF. Variable domain in full (rest from reference TRBV7-9 and TRBJ1-4): DTGVSQNPRHKITKRGQNVTFRCDPISEHNRLYWYRQTLGQGPEFLTYFQNEAQLEKSRLLSDRFSAERPKGSFSTLEIQRTEQGDSAMYLCAGELGGGKLFFGSGTQLSVL.